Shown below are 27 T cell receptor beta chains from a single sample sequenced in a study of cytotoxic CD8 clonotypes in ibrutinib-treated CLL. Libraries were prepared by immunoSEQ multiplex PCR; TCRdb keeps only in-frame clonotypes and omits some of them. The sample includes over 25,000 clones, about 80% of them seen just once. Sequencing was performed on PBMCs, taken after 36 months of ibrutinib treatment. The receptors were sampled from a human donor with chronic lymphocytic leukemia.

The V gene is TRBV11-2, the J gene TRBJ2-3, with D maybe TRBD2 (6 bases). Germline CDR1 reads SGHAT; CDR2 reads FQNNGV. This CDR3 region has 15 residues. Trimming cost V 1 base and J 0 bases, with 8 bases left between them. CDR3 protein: CASSLGGVSTDTQYF. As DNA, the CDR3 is TGTGCCAGCAGCTTAGGCGGGGTTAGCACAGATACGCAGTATTTT.

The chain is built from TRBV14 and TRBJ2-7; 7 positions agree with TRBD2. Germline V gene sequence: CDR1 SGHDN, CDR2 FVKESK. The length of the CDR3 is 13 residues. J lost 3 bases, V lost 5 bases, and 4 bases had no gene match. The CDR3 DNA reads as TGTGCCAGCAGCTCCGGGGGGTACTACGAGCAGTACTTC. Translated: CASSSGGYYEQYF.

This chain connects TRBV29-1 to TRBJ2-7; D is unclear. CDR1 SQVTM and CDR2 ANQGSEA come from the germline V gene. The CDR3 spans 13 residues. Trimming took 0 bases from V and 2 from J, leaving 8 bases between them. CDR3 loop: CSVEDEQTYEQYF. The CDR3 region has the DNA TGCAGCGTTGAAGATGAGCAGACCTACGAGCAGTACTTC.

The CDR3 nucleotides are TGCGCCAGCAGCGATCGACAGGCCCAGGCGAATTCACCCCTCCACTTT. This sequence encodes CASSDRQAQANSPLHF. This chain joins TRBV5-1 and TRBJ1-6; TRBD1 is a possible D gene (6 bases). Germline V gene data show CDR1 as SGHRS and CDR2 as YFSETQ. V dropped 4 bases and J dropped 7 bases, with 18 bases sitting between them. The CDR3 length is 16 residues.

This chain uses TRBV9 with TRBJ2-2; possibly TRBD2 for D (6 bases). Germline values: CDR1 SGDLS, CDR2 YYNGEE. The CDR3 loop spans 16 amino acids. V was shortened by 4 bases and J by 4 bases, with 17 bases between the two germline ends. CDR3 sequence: CASSSRRGAITGELFF. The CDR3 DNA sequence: TGTGCCAGCAGCTCCCGGAGGGGCGCAATCACCGGGGAGCTGTTTTTT.

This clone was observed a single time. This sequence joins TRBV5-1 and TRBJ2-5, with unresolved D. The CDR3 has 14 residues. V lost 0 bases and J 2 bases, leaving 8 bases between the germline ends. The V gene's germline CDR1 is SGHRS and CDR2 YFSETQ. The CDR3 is CASSLEGHQETQYF. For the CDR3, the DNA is TGCGCCAGCAGCTTGGAAGGCCATCAAGAGACCCAGTACTTC.

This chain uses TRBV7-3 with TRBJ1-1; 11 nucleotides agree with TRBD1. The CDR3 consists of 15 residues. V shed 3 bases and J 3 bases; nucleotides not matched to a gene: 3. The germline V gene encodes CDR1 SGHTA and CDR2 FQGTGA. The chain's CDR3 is CASSLQGQGDTEAFF. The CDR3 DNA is TGTGCCAGCAGCTTGCAGGGACAGGGGGACACTGAAGCTTTCTTT.

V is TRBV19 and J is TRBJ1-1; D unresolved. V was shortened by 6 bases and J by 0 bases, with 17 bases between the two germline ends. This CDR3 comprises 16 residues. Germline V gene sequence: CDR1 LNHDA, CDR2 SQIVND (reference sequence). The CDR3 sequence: CASSFLGRRVNTEAFF. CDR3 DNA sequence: TGTGCCAGTAGCTTCCTTGGGCGGAGAGTGAACACTGAAGCTTTCTTT.

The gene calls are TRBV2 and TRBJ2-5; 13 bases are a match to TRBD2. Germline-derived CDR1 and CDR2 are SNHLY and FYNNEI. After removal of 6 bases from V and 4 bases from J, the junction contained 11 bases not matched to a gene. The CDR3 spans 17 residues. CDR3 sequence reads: CASRLLLAGGPGETQYF. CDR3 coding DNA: TGTGCCAGCAGGCTACTACTAGCGGGGGGGCCAGGAGAGACCCAGTACTTC.

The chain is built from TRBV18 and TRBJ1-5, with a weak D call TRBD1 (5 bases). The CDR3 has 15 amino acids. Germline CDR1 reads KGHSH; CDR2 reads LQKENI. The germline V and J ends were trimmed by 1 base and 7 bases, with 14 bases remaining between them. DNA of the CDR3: TGTGCCAGCTCACCACGGGAGGAGAGGGGACAGCCCCAGCATTTT. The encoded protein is CASSPREERGQPQHF.

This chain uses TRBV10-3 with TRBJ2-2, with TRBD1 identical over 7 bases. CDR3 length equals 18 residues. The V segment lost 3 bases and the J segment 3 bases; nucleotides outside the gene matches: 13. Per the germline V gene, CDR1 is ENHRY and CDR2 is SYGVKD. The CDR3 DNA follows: TGTGCCATCAGTGATGAGGGGGCGCAAAAGAAAGACACCGGGGAGCTGTTTTTT. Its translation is CAISDEGAQKKDTGELFF.

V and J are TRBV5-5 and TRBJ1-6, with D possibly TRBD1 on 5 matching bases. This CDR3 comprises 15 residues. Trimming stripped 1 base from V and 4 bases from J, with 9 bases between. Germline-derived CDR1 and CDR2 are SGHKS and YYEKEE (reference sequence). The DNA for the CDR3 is TGTGCCAGCAGCTTGATGACAGCTTATAATTCACCCCTCCACTTT. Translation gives CASSLMTAYNSPLHF.

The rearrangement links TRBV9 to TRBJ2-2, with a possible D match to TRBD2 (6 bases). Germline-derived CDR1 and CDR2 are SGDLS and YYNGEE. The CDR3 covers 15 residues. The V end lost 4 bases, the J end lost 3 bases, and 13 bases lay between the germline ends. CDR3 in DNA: TGTGCCAGCAGCCCCGGGTGGGGGGACACCGGGGAGCTGTTTTTT. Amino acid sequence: CASSPGWGDTGELFF.

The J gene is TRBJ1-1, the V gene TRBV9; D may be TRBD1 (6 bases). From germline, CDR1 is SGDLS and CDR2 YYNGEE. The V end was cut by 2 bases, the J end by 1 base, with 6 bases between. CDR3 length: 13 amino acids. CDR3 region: CASSVGANTEAFF. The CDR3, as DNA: TGTGCCAGCAGCGTGGGGGCGAACACTGAAGCTTTCTTT.

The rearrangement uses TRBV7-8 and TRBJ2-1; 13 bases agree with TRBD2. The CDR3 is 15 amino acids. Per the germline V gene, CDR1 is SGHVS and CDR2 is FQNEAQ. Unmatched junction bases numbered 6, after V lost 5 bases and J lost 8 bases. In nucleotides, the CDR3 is TGTGCCAGCAGCCTCACTAGCGGGGGGGCCTATGAGCAGTTCTTC. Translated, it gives CASSLTSGGAYEQFF.

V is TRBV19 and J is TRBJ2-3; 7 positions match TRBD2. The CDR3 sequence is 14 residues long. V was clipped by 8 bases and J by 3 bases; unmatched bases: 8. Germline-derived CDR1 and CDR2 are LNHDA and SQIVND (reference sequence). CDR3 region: CASSGEGQTDTQYF. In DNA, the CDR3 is TGTGCCAGTTCGGGGGAGGGGCAGACAGATACGCAGTATTTT. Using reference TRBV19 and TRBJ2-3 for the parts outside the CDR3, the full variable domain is DGGITQSPKYLFRKEGQNVTLSCEQNLNHDAMYWYRQDPGQGLRLIYYSQIVNDFQKGDIAEGYSVSREKKESFPLTVTSAQKNPTAFYLCASSGEGQTDTQYFGPGTRLTVL.

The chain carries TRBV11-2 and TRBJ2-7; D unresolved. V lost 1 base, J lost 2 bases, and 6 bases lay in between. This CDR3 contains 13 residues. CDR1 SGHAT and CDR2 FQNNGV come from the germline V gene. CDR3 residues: CASSLGAAYEQYF. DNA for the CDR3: TGTGCCAGCAGCTTAGGGGCAGCCTACGAGCAGTACTTC.

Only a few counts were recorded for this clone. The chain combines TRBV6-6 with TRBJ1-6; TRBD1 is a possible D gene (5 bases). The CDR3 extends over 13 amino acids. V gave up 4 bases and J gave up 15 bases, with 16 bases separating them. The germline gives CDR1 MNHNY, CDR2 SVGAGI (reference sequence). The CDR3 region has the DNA TGTGCCAGCAGTTCTCCGGGGGTCCAGGACCTCCACTTT. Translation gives CASSSPGVQDLHF.

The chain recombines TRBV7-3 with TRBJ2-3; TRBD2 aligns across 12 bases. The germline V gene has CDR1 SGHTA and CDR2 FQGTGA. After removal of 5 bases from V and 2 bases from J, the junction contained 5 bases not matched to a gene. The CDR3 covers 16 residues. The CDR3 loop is CASSPGLAGITDTQYF. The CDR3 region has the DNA TGTGCCAGCAGCCCCGGACTAGCGGGGATCACAGATACGCAGTATTTT.

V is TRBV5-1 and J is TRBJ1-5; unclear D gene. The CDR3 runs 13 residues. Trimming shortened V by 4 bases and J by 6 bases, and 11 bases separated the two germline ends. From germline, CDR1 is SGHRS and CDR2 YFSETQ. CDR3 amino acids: CASSKEPRQPQHF. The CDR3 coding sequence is TGCGCCAGCAGCAAGGAGCCCCGTCAGCCCCAGCATTTT.

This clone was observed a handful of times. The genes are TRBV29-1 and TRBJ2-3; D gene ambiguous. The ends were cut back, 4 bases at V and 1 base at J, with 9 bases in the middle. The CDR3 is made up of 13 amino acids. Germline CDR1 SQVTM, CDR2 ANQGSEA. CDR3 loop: CSVVGVGTDTQYF. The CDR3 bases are TGCAGCGTTGTTGGGGTGGGCACAGATACGCAGTATTTT.

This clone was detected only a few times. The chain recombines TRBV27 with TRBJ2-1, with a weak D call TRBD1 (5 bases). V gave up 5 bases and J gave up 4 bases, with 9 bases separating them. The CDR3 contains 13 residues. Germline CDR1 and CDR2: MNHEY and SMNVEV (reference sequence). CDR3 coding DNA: TGTGCCAGCAGTGGTACAGGATACAATGAGCAGTTCTTC. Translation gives CASSGTGYNEQFF.

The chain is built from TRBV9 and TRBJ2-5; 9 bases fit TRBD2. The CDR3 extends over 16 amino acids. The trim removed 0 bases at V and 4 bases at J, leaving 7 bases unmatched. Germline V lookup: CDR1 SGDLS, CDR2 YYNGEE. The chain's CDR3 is CASSVAAGGPGETQYF. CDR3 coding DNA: TGTGCCAGCAGCGTAGCCGCGGGGGGGCCTGGAGAGACCCAGTACTTC.

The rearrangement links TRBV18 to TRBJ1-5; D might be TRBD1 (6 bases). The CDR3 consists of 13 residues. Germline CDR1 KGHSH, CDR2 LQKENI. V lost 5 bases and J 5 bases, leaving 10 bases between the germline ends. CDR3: CASSVGGHQPQHF. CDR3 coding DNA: TGTGCCAGCTCAGTGGGGGGGCATCAGCCCCAGCATTTT.

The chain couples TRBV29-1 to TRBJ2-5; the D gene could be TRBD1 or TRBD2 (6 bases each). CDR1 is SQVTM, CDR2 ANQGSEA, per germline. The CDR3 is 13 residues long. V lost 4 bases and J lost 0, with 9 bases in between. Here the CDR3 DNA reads TGCAGCGTTGCGGGGGACAACCAAGAGACCCAGTACTTC. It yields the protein CSVAGDNQETQYF.

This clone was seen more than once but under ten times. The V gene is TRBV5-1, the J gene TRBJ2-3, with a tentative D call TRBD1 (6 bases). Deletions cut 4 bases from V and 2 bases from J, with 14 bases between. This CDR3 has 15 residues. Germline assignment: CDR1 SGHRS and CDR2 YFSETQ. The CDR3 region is CASSTRTDSTDTQYF. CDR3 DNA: TGCGCCAGCAGCACCCGGACAGATTCCACAGATACGCAGTATTTT.

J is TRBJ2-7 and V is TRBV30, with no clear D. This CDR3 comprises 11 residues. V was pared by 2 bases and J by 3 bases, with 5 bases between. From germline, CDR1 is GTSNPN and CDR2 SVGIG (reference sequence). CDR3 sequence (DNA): TGTGCCTGGAGTAGAAACTACGAGCAGTACTTC. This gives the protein CAWSRNYEQYF.